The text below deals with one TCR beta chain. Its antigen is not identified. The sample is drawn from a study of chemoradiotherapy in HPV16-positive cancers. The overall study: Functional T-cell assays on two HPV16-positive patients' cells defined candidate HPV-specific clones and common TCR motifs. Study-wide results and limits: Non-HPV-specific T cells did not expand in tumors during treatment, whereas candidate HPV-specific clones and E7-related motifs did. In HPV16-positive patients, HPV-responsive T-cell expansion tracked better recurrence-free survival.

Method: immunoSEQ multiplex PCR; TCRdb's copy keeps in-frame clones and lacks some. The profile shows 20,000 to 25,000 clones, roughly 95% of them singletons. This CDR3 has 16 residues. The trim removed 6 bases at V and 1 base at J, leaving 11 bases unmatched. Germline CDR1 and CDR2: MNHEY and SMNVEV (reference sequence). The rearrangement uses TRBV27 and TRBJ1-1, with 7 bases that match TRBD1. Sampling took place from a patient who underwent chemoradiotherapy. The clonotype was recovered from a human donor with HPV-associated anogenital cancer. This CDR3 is CASSQNLQGRNTEAFF. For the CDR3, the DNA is TGTGCCAGCAGCCAAAACCTACAGGGGAGGAACACTGAAGCTTTCTTT.